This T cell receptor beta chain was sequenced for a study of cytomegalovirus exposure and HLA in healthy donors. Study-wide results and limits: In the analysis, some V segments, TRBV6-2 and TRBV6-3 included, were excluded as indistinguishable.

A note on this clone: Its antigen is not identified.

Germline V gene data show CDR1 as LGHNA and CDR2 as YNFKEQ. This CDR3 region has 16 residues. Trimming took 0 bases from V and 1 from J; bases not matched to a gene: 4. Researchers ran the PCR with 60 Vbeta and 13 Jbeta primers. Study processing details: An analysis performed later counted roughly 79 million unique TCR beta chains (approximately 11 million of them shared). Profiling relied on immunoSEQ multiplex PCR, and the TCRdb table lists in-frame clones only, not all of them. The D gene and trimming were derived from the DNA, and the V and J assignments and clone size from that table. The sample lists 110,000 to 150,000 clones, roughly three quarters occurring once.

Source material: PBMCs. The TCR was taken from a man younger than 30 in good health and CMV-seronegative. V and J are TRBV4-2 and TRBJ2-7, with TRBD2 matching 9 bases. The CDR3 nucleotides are TGTGCCAGCAGCCAAGATTCCGCGGGAGGGTCCTACGAGCAGTACTTC. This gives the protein CASSQDSAGGSYEQYF.